This T cell receptor beta chain was obtained from a study of blood T cells in healthy people across ages. The study, taken as a whole, reports: Relative to aged donors, long-lived donors carried more naive CD4+ cells and displayed higher diversity. Diversity of TCR beta per million T cells declined in a roughly linear way with age. Diversity was estimated from one million T cells, and these estimates were considered underestimates.

Of note for this clonotype: The antigen is unknown.

PCR was performed a second time for roughly 7 to 12 cycles using a sample-barcoded 5' primer and a J-beta primer mix. A single record per CDR3 protein comes from TCRdb applying MiXCR to the 5' RACE reads. The table records approximately 960,000 distinct CDR3 sequences, about 29% of them present only once. Germline CDR1 KGHSH, CDR2 LQKENI. Trimming pared 3 bases from V and 6 bases from J, leaving 11 bases between. CDR3 length equals 13 residues. The sample also formed part of further work on T cells of mothers and their children. From that study: About 2.8 million TCR beta reads per child versus over 9 million per mother.

The chain uses TRBV18 and TRBJ1-2, with D possibly being TRBD1 (5 bases). The specimen was blood. The receptor comes from a woman between 40 and 50 years old in good health. Written as DNA, the CDR3 is TGTGCCAGCTCACCTCGGGACTTAGATGGCTACACCTTC. Translation gives CASSPRDLDGYTF.